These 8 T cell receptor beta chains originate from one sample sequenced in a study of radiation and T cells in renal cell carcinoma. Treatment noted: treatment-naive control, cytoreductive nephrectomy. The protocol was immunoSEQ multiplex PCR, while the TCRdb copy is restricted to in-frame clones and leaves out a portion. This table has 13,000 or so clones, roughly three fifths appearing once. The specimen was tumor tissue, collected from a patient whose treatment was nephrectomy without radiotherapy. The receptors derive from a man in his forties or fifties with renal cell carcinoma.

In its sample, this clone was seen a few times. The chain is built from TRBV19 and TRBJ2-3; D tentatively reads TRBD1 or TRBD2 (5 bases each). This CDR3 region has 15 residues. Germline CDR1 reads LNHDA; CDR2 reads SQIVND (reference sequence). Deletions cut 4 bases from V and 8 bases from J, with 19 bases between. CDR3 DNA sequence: TGTGCCAGTAGTACGGGGACGGTGCAAGGAGGTACGCAGTATTTT. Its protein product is CASSTGTVQGGTQYF.

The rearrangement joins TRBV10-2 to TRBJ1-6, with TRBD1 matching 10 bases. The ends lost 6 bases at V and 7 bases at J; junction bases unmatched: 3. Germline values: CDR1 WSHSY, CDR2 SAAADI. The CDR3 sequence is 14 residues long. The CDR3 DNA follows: TGCGCCAGCAGGGGGGGACAGGGGAATTCACCCCTCCACTTT. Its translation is CASRGGQGNSPLHF.

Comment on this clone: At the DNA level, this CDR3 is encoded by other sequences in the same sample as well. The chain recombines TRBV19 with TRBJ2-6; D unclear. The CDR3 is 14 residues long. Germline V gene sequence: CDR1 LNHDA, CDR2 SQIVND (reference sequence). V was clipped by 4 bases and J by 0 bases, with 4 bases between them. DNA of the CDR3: TGTGCCAGTAGTACCGACTCTGGGGCCAACGTCCTGACTTTC. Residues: CASSTDSGANVLTF.

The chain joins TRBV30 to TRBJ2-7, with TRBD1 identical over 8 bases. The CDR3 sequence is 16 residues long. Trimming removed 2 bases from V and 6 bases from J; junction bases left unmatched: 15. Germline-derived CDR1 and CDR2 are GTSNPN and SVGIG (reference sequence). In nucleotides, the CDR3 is TGTGCCTGGAGTTACCCGACCGGCTCAGGGGGCGGCGAGCAGTACTTC. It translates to CAWSYPTGSGGGEQYF.

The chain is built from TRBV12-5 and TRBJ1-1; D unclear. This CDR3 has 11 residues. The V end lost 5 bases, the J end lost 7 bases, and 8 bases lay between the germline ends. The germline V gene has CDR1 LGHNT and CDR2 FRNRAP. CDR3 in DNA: TGTGCTAGTGGTCTACTTAATGAAGCTTTCTTT. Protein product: CASGLLNEAFF. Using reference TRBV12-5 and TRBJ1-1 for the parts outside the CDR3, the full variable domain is DARVTQTPRHKVTEMGQEVTMRCQPILGHNTVFWYRQTMMQGLELLAYFRNRAPLDDSGMPKDRFSAEMPDATLATLKIQPSEPRDSAVYFCASGLLNEAFFGQGTRLTVV.

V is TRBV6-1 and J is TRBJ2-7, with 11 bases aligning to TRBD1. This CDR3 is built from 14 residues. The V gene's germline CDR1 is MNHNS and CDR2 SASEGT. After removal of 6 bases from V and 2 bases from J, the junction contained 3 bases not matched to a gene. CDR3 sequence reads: CASRSDRGPYEQYF. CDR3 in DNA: TGTGCCAGCAGGTCGGACAGGGGGCCCTACGAGCAGTACTTC.

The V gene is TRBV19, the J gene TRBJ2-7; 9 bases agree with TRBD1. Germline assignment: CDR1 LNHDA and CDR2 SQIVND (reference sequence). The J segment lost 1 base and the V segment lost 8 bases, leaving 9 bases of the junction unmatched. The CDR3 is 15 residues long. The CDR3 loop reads CASSLSGTGSYEQYF. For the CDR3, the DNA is TGTGCCAGTTCCCTCTCCGGGACAGGGTCCTACGAGCAGTACTTC.

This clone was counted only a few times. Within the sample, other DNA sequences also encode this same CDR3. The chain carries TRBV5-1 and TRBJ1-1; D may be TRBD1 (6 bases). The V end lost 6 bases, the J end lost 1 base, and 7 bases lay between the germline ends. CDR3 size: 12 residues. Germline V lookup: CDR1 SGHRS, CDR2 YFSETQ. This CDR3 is CASTGQNTEAFF. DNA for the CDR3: TGCGCCAGCACGGGACAGAACACTGAAGCTTTCTTT.